These 13 T cell receptor beta chains share one sample of origin, sequenced in a study of molecular identifiers for immune sequencing clone quantification. TCRdb processed the PCR reads anew with MiXCR; each CDR3 protein has one entry. The sample consists of 75,000 to 100,000 distinct CDR3 sequences, under 20% of them appearing once. Sequences were obtained from naive CD8+ T cells from blood, with Jurkat cell RNA spiked in. Sample subset: FACS-sorted CD8+CD4-CCR7+CD45RA+ naive T cells. Every receptor here comes from a human donor in good health. Some libraries in this study had Jurkat cell RNA spiked in.

Remarks on this clonotype: A much larger clone differs from this one at a single base, so this may be a read error. The V call is TRBV14, the J call TRBJ2-1, with D perhaps TRBD1 or TRBD2 (5 bases each). CDR3 length equals 15 residues. The germline V gene has CDR1 SGHDN and CDR2 FVKESK. CDR3 sequence reads: CAGSQRDGAYNEQFF. The CDR3 DNA reads TGTGCCGGCAGCCAGAGGGACGGCGCCTACAATGAGCAGTTCTTC.

This clonotype has a count of ten or more. The genes are TRBV19 and TRBJ1-1; no firm D call. Trimming cost V 2 bases and J 5 bases, with 12 bases left between them. This CDR3 is built from 14 residues. Germline lookup yields CDR1 LNHDA and CDR2 SQIVND (reference sequence). The CDR3 region has the DNA TGTGCCAGTAGTATACAAGGGCTGGGGACTGAAGCTTTCTTT. It specifies CASSIQGLGTEAFF.

This clonotype was counted at least ten times. V is TRBV7-2 and J is TRBJ2-1; 15 nucleotides align to TRBD2. Germline assignment: CDR1 SGHTA and CDR2 FQGNSA. This CDR3 spans 16 amino acids. Trimming cost V 5 bases and J 9 bases; bases outside gene matches: 8. The CDR3: CASSPRGLAGGAEQFF. For the CDR3, the DNA is TGTGCCAGCAGCCCCAGGGGACTAGCGGGGGGAGCTGAGCAGTTCTTC.

This clonotype was observed a single time. With a much larger clone just one base away, this may be a read error. The chain carries TRBV11-2 and TRBJ1-1; TRBD1 aligns across 7 bases. In germline, CDR1 is SGHAT, CDR2 FQNNGV. The CDR3 totals 15 residues. The CDR3 DNA is TGTGTCAGCAGCCCAAGGACAGGTGCTGGCACTGAAGCTTTCTTT. Its translation is CVSSPRTGAGTEAFF. Together with reference TRBV11-2 and TRBJ1-1, the CDR3 gives the full variable domain: EAGVAQSPRYKIIEKRQSVAFWCNPISGHATLYWYQQILGQGPKLLIQFQNNGVVDDSQLPKDRFSAERLKGVDSTLKIQPAKLEDSAVYLCVSSPRTGAGTEAFFGQGTRLTVV.

Many counts were recorded for this clonotype. This chain uses TRBV4-1 with TRBJ1-1; D gene unclear. The CDR3 runs to 14 residues. V dropped 4 bases and J dropped 4 bases, with 13 bases sitting between them. CDR1 MGHRA and CDR2 YSYEKL come from the germline V gene. The CDR3 loop reads CASSRQEARTEAFF. CDR3 coding DNA: TGCGCCAGCAGCCGACAAGAAGCGCGCACTGAAGCTTTCTTT.

This clonotype was counted ten times or more. The chain has TRBV4-1 and TRBJ1-1, with a weak D call TRBD1 (5 bases). The CDR3 runs 16 residues. Germline CDR1 and CDR2: MGHRA and YSYEKL. Trimming removed 1 base at V and 3 bases at J, with 15 bases between. The CDR3 DNA reads as TGCGCCAGCAGCCAAGTTCGGGACGGGGAGGACACTGAAGCTTTCTTT. Translation gives CASSQVRDGEDTEAFF.

This clonotype appeared many times. The CDR3 bases are TGTGCCAGCAGCTTGGGAGCGGGCGGCTACGAGCAGTACTTC. Translated, it gives CASSLGAGGYEQYF. V usage is TRBV5-5 and J usage is TRBJ2-7, with D possibly being TRBD2 (6 bases). The CDR3 contains 14 residues. From germline, CDR1 is SGHKS and CDR2 YYEKEE (reference sequence). Trimming stripped 0 bases from V and 3 bases from J, with 10 bases between.

This clonotype was detected many times. The genes are TRBV12-3 or TRBV12-4 and TRBJ2-2; no clear D. V lost 6 bases and J lost 6, with 8 bases in between. The CDR3 covers 12 residues. The DNA for the CDR3 is TGTGCCAGCAGGTACAGTGCCGGGGAGCTGTTTTTT. Protein: CASRYSAGELFF.

This clonotype was seen repeatedly, ten times or more. This chain connects TRBV14 to TRBJ2-1, with 9 bases aligning to TRBD2. The V segment lost 4 bases and the J segment 2 bases; nucleotides outside the gene matches: 6. Germline CDR1 and CDR2: SGHDN and FVKESK. This CDR3 contains 16 residues. The CDR3 is CASSLLAGSTYNEQFF. The CDR3 DNA reads as TGTGCCAGCAGCCTCCTAGCGGGATCTACCTACAATGAGCAGTTCTTC.

This clonotype came up many times. J is TRBJ2-6 and V is TRBV6-2 or TRBV6-3; D possibly matches TRBD1 or TRBD2 (5 bases each). CDR1 MNHEY and CDR2 SVGEGT come from the germline V gene. V gave up 4 bases and J gave up 2 bases, with 6 bases separating them. The length of the CDR3 is 14 residues. This CDR3 is CASSWDAGANVLTF. CDR3 nucleotides: TGTGCCAGCAGTTGGGACGCTGGGGCCAACGTCCTGACTTTC.

This clonotype was recorded many times. V gene TRBV20-1 combines with J gene TRBJ1-1; no reliable D call. The CDR3 totals 17 residues. Looked up from germline, CDR1 is DFQATT and CDR2 is SNEGSKA (reference sequence). V was cut by 5 bases and J by 1 base, with 23 bases left in between. CDR3 in DNA: TGCAGTGCTCCGTTTTCGGGCGCGGTAGTGGGGAACACTGAAGCTTTCTTT. It translates to CSAPFSGAVVGNTEAFF.

In this sample, this clonotype turned up many times. V gene TRBV13 combines with J gene TRBJ2-7; D is perhaps TRBD1 (5 bases). Trimming pared 4 bases from V and 6 bases from J, leaving 22 bases between. The CDR3 is 16 residues long. The germline CDR1 and CDR2 sequences are PRHDT and FYEKMQ (reference sequence). CDR3 nucleotides: TGTGCCAGCAGCTCAGGGCGGAGTACCCCTCCGGGCGAGCAGTACTTC. It is translated as CASSSGRSTPPGEQYF.

This clonotype has ten or more counts. The CDR3 loop is CASSPVYNTEAFF. In nucleotides, the CDR3 is TGTGCCAGCAGCCCGGTCTATAACACTGAAGCTTTCTTT. The rearrangement uses TRBV7-2 and TRBJ1-1, with D unresolved. CDR1 is SGHTA, CDR2 FQGNSA, per germline. The CDR3 loop spans 13 amino acids. Trimming took 5 bases from V and 2 from J, leaving 9 bases between them.